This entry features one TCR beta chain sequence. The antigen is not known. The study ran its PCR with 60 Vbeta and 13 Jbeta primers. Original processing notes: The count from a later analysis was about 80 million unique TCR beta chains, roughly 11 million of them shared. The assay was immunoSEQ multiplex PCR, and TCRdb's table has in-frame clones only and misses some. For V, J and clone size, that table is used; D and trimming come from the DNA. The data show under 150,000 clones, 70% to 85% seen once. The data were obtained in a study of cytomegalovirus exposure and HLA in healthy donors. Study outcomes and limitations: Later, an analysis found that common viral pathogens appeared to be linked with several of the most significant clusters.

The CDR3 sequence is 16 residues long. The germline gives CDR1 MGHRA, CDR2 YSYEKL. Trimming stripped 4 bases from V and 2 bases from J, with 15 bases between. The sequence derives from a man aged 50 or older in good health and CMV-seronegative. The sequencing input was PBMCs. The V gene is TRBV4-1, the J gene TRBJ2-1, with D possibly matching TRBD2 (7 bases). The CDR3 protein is CASSPGRGRTYNEQFF. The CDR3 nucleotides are TGCGCCAGCAGCCCGGGGCGGGGGCGAACCTACAATGAGCAGTTCTTC.